Following are 22 T cell receptor beta chains from one sample sequenced in a study of response to subunit inactivated influenza vaccine. TCRdb re-derived calls from the RT-PCR reads in MiXCR, one entry per CDR3 protein. The repertoire holds about 570,000 distinct CDR3 sequences, roughly 12% seen once, with 10% in the top ten. This material consisted of PBMCs from blood, taken on the day of vaccination. Receptors originate from a man aged 45-65 years who received an inactivated influenza vaccine.

This clonotype was found many times. The rearrangement links TRBV12-3 or TRBV12-4 to TRBJ2-1; the D is unclear. Trimming cost V 2 bases and J 3 bases, with 8 bases left between them. This CDR3 comprises 14 residues. The CDR3 nucleotides read TGTGCCAGCAGTTTATCGCGACTCTACAATGAGCAGTTCTTC. It translates to CASSLSRLYNEQFF.

This clonotype was detected ten times or more. DNA of the CDR3: TGTGCCAGCACAAGGGACTCTGGGGCCAACGTCCTGACTTTC. This gives the protein CASTRDSGANVLTF. This chain links TRBV6-2 or TRBV6-3 with TRBJ2-6; D is unclear. The CDR3 runs 14 residues. Trimming cost V 7 bases and J 0 bases, with 7 bases left between them. Germline loops: CDR1 MNHEY, CDR2 SVGEGT.

The chain couples TRBV29-1 to TRBJ2-7, with 7 nucleotides matching TRBD1. The CDR3 is 14 amino acids. CDR1 and CDR2 (germline): SQVTM, ANQGSEA. The V and J ends lost 6 bases and 2 bases, in that order; junction bases with no gene match: 10. CDR3 nucleotides: TGCAGCGTGAGACCGGGACAGACCCCCTACGAGCAGTACTTC. This gives the protein CSVRPGQTPYEQYF.

V gene TRBV12-3 or TRBV12-4 combines with J gene TRBJ2-5; D is possibly TRBD2 (5 bases). The CDR3 spans 13 residues. The V and J ends lost 5 bases and 2 bases respectively, with 9 bases between them. In DNA form, the CDR3 reads TGTGCCAGCAGTAAGCGGAGTCAAGAGACCCAGTACTTC. It encodes CASSKRSQETQYF.

The rearrangement uses TRBV12-3 or TRBV12-4 and TRBJ2-1; 9 nucleotides align to TRBD2. The CDR3 extends over 14 amino acids. V lost 6 bases to trimming and J lost 7 bases; unmatched junction nucleotides: 7. CDR3 sequence: CASRGISGGNEQFF. In DNA form, the CDR3 reads TGTGCCAGCAGAGGGATAAGCGGGGGGAATGAGCAGTTCTTC.

The CDR3, as DNA: TGTGCCAGCAGTTACCAGAGTCGACTAGCGGACAATGAGCAGTTCTTC. Translation: CASSYQSRLADNEQFF. The chain recombines TRBV6-5 with TRBJ2-1, with TRBD2 matching 9 bases. Trimming took 2 bases from V and 5 from J; bases not matched to a gene: 7. Germline CDR1 and CDR2: MNHEY and SVGAGI. The CDR3 totals 16 residues.

The V gene is TRBV4-2, the J gene TRBJ2-1; D perhaps matches TRBD2 (6 bases). The length of the CDR3 is 16 residues. Germline assignment: CDR1 LGHNA and CDR2 YNFKEQ. Trimming removed 0 bases at V and 7 bases at J, with 16 bases between. In DNA, the CDR3 is TGTGCCAGCAGCCAAGAGGGTGGTTACCGGGGGAATGAGCAGTTCTTC. This codes for CASSQEGGYRGNEQFF.

This clonotype was found a few times. The chain has TRBV29-1 and TRBJ2-1, with 12 bases fitting TRBD2. The CDR3 sequence is 16 residues long. With V trimmed by 6 bases and J by 1 base, 7 bases remained unmatched. CDR1 SQVTM and CDR2 ANQGSEA come from the germline V gene. CDR3: CSVRLAGGRSYNEQFF. CDR3 nucleotides: TGCAGCGTCCGCCTAGCGGGGGGGAGGTCCTACAATGAGCAGTTCTTC.

V gene TRBV7-2 combines with J gene TRBJ2-7; 7 bases fit TRBD1. TRBJ2-1 explains the end of the DNA better; the J call may be wrong. The length of the CDR3 is 14 residues. Germline-derived CDR1 and CDR2 are SGHTA and FQGNSA. CDR3 loop: CASSNRGSSYEQFF. The CDR3 bases are TGTGCCAGCAGCAACAGGGGTAGCTCCTACGAGCAGTTCTTC.

In this sample, this clonotype turned up a few times. V usage is TRBV29-1 and J usage is TRBJ2-2; 12 bases map to TRBD2. The J segment lost 7 bases and the V segment lost 4 bases, leaving 7 bases of the junction unmatched. The germline gives CDR1 SQVTM, CDR2 ANQGSEA. The CDR3 is made up of 15 amino acids. The chain's CDR3 is CSVASASGGVGELFF. CDR3 DNA sequence: TGCAGCGTTGCTTCGGCTAGCGGGGGGGTCGGGGAGCTGTTTTTT.

This chain links TRBV20-1 with TRBJ2-7, with 7 bases identical to TRBD2. The germline V gene has CDR1 DFQATT and CDR2 SNEGSKA (reference sequence). This CDR3 spans 14 amino acids. Losses at the gene ends were 0 bases for V and 5 bases for J; bases not matched to a gene: 7. CDR3 DNA sequence: TGCAGTGCTAGAGAAGGGACTACCCACAACGAGCAGTACTTC. Its translation is CSAREGTTHNEQYF.

This clonotype occurred a few times. The J gene is TRBJ2-7, the V gene TRBV6-2 or TRBV6-3; TRBD1 agrees at 7 bases. This CDR3 has 14 amino acids. Germline V gene sequence: CDR1 MNHEY, CDR2 SVGEGT. The J segment lost 1 base and the V segment lost 5 bases, leaving 5 bases of the junction unmatched. CDR3 in DNA: TGTGCCAGCAGTACGACAGGGCGATCCTACGAGCAGTACTTC. This translates into CASSTTGRSYEQYF.

This clonotype was counted between two and nine times. The chain couples TRBV24-1 to TRBJ2-7; 11 nucleotides agree with TRBD1. The V gene's germline CDR1 is KGHDR and CDR2 SFDVKD. The V gene end was trimmed by 10 bases and the J gene end by 6 bases; junction bases not matched to a gene: 7. The CDR3 sequence is 13 residues long. This CDR3 is CATETGQGGEQYF. In DNA, the CDR3 is TGTGCCACAGAAACGGGACAGGGGGGCGAGCAGTACTTC.

This sequence joins TRBV6-1 and TRBJ2-1; D is tentatively TRBD1 or TRBD2 (6 bases each). V dropped 6 bases and J dropped 10 bases, with 22 bases sitting between them. Germline CDR1 reads MNHNS; CDR2 reads SASEGT. This CDR3 is built from 15 residues. CDR3 protein: CASRHPGARDTEQFF. The CDR3 nucleotides read TGTGCCAGCAGGCACCCGGGGGCTCGGGATACGGAGCAGTTCTTC.

This chain connects TRBV18 to TRBJ1-5, with a weak D call TRBD1 (6 bases). CDR1 is KGHSH, CDR2 LQKENI, per germline. V shed 2 bases and J shed 4 bases, with 12 bases lying between them. The CDR3 has 15 residues. DNA for the CDR3: TGTGCCAGCTCACCAGGGACACCAGGGAATCAGCCCCAGCATTTT. This gives the protein CASSPGTPGNQPQHF.

This clonotype was seen ten or more times. V is TRBV5-1 and J is TRBJ2-7, with 7 bases fitting TRBD1. The CDR3 has 14 residues. Germline CDR1 and CDR2: SGHRS and YFSETQ. Germline trimming cut 3 bases from V and 2 bases from J; bases unmatched to any gene: 5. CDR3 nucleotides: TGCGCCAGCAGCTCGGGACAGAGAACCTACGAGCAGTACTTC. Its protein is CASSSGQRTYEQYF.

The CDR3 loop reads CASSSTGGASGSYNEQFF. The DNA of the CDR3 is TGTGCCAGCAGTTCGACAGGGGGCGCGTCGGGCTCCTACAATGAGCAGTTCTTC. The V and J genes are TRBV12-3 or TRBV12-4 and TRBJ2-1; 10 bases match TRBD1. Germline trimming cut 4 bases from V and 0 bases from J; bases unmatched to any gene: 9. The CDR3 sequence is 18 residues long.

Ten or more counts support this clonotype. The chain uses TRBV6-4 and TRBJ2-1; D gene uncertain. V lost 3 bases to trimming and J lost 1 base, with 10 bases between them. This CDR3 comprises 15 residues. Germline V CDR1 and CDR2: MRHNA, SNTAGT. CDR3 sequence: CASSEGPLSYNEQFF. CDR3 nucleotides: TGTGCCAGCAGTGAAGGGCCCTTATCCTACAATGAGCAGTTCTTC.

This clonotype was recorded a few times. The V gene is TRBV29-1, the J gene TRBJ2-7; 7 nucleotides line up with TRBD1. The CDR3 spans 14 residues. V shed 1 base and J 7 bases; nucleotides not matched to a gene: 10. The germline gives CDR1 SQVTM, CDR2 ANQGSEA. CDR3 nucleotide sequence: TGCAGCGTTGAAGCCGGGACAGCGCTTAGGGAGCAGTACTTC. Residues: CSVEAGTALREQYF.

This clonotype has more than one count but fewer than ten. This chain links TRBV6-1 with TRBJ2-7; D is unresolved. This CDR3 spans 16 amino acids. Trimming left V 0 bases short and J 2 bases short, with 14 bases between. Germline loops: CDR1 MNHNS, CDR2 SASEGT. The CDR3 DNA is TGTGCCAGCAGTGAAGCGCTCCTGGACCGTCCCTACGAGCAGTACTTC. This codes for CASSEALLDRPYEQYF.

A few counts support this clonotype. This rearrangement joins TRBV5-1 to TRBJ2-7; 7 nucleotides align to TRBD2. The CDR3 is 15 residues long. Germline assignment: CDR1 SGHRS and CDR2 YFSETQ. Trimming at V came to 4 bases and at J to 0 bases, leaving 7 bases not matched to a gene. DNA for the CDR3: TGCGCCAGCAGCATCTCTAGCGGAAGCTCCTACGAGCAGTACTTC. Translation: CASSISSGSSYEQYF.

In DNA, the CDR3 is TGTGCCAGCAGCTTAGCCCCGGGGCCCTATGACGAGCAGTACTTC. This translates into CASSLAPGPYDEQYF. This chain connects TRBV7-6 to TRBJ2-7; possibly TRBD1 or TRBD2 for D (5 bases each). Per the germline V gene, CDR1 is SGHVS and CDR2 is FNYEAQ. The CDR3 runs to 15 residues. Trimming shortened V by 0 bases and J by 5 bases, and 14 bases separated the two germline ends.